The sequence of this T cell receptor (beta chain) was determined in a study of regulatory T cells in long-lasting Graves disease. Study-wide findings and caveats: Examination was confined to peripheral blood, excluding thyroid tissue. It is possible that accuracy was reduced by the small size of the sample.

This clonotype was picked up many times. Antigen unknown. CDR3-region Arm-PCR and iRepertoire HTBI primers produced the TCR beta libraries. Original processing notes: Across samples, 62 TRBV and around 14 TRBJ segments were found. One entry per CDR3 protein, called by TCRdb with MiXCR from the multiplex PCR reads. The V and J calls were not made by the authors but by TCRdb's processing. The sample includes a few hundred thousand distinct CDR3 sequences, over 20% seen only once; the top ten take around 13%. The time point is: newly diagnosed GD, antithyroid drugs for less than 3 months. Construction of the TCR library relied on RNA isolated from PBMCs. Under American Thyroid Association guidelines, Graves' disease was diagnosed. The source is a female donor with Graves disease. Material: peripheral blood mononuclear cells (PBMCs), obtained at new diagnosis, from a patient treated with antithyroid drugs.

The CDR3 DNA follows: TGTGCCAGCAGCTTTGGGACCCCGGCGGGGGAGCAGTACTTC. This encodes CASSFGTPAGEQYF. The chain couples TRBV7-9 to TRBJ2-7; TRBD2 is a possible D gene (6 bases). V was shortened by 3 bases and J by 7 bases, with 16 bases between the two germline ends. From germline, CDR1 is SEHNR and CDR2 FQNEAQ (reference sequence). The CDR3 loop spans 14 amino acids. Supplemented by reference TRBV7-9 and TRBJ2-7, the full variable domain reads DTGVSQNPRHKITKRGQNVTFRCDPISEHNRLYWYRQTLGQGPEFLTYFQNEAQLEKSRLLSDRFSAERPKGSFSTLEIQRTEQGDSAMYLCASSFGTPAGEQYFGPGTRLTVT.